One and the same sample provided the 2 T cell receptor beta chains below, sequenced in a study of blood T cell repertoires in COVID-19. Some clones are missing from TCRdb's copy, which holds only in-frame ones; the method was immunoSEQ multiplex PCR. The sample shows about 240,000 clones, over 75% of them seen only once. The sample was peripheral blood. Source of these receptors: a man aged 30-40 years who had recovered from COVID-19.

The genes are TRBV19 and TRBJ1-5, with D maybe TRBD1 (5 bases). Trimming removed 5 bases from V and 2 bases from J, with 10 bases in between. Germline V CDR1 and CDR2: LNHDA, SQIVND (reference sequence). The CDR3 extends over 14 amino acids. This CDR3 is CASSSQGGNQPQHF. CDR3 DNA sequence: TGTGCCAGTAGTTCCCAAGGGGGCAATCAGCCCCAGCATTTT.

Only a few counts were recorded for this clone. The V and J genes are TRBV7-9 and TRBJ2-1; maybe TRBD1 (8 bases). Germline V gene data show CDR1 as SEHNR and CDR2 as FQNEAQ (reference sequence). V lost 5 bases and J lost 6, with 14 bases in between. The CDR3 has 14 amino acids. The CDR3 bases are TGTGCCAGCAGCAATCACAGGGGGGGCAATGAGCAGTTCTTC. Protein product: CASSNHRGGNEQFF.